A selection of T cell receptor beta chains follows, all from one sample in a study of blood T cell repertoires in COVID-19. Method: immunoSEQ multiplex PCR; TCRdb's copy keeps in-frame clones and lacks some. The profile shows under 200,000 clones, about 86% of them singletons. Sequencing was performed on peripheral blood. These receptors all stem from a woman aged 70-85 years with acute or convalescent COVID-19. CDR3s include the opening cysteine and the closing phenylalanine or tryptophan. A D gene is named only where the DNA matches it firmly. Only part of the rows carry a size: once, few, many, or a class if the clone is expanded.

d_call	v_call	j_call	clone_size	cdr3_nt	cdr3_aa
NA	TRBV28	TRBJ2-6	NA	TGTGCCAGCAGCCTAGGCAGCTCTGGGGCCAACGTCCTGACTTTC	CASSLGSSGANVLTF
TRBD2	TRBV19	TRBJ2-1	NA	TGTGCCAGCTCATCATCGGGACTAGCGGAAAATGAGCAGTTCTTC	CASSSSGLAENEQFF
TRBD2	TRBV2	TRBJ2-2	NA	TGTGCCAGCAGGAGCGGGAGGGACGGGGAGCTGTTTTTT	CASRSGRDGELFF
TRBD1	TRBV5-1	TRBJ1-1	NA	TGCGCCAGCAGCACACAGGGGGGGATGAACACTGAAGCTTTCTTT	CASSTQGGMNTEAFF
NA	TRBV2	TRBJ1-1	NA	TGTGCCAGCAGGCCAGGGATCCCTGAAGCTTTCTTT	CASRPGIPEAFF
TRBD2	TRBV9	TRBJ2-3	NA	TGTGCCAGCAGCGGAGCGACTAGCGGGAGGGGCACAGATACGCAGTATTTT	CASSGATSGRGTDTQYF
NA	TRBV2	TRBJ1-1	NA	TGTGCCAGCAGCCACTCCTTTGAAGCTTTCTTT	CASSHSFEAFF
TRBD2	TRBV11-2	TRBJ2-1	few	TGTGCCAGCACCGGACTAGCACGGTCCTACAATGAGCAGTTCTTC	CASTGLARSYNEQFF
NA	TRBV11-3	TRBJ2-1	NA	TGTGCCAGCAGCTTAGATGGGGAGCTTTCCTACAATGAGCAGTTCTTC	CASSLDGELSYNEQFF
TRBD2	TRBV5-4	TRBJ2-5	NA	TGTGCCAGCAGCTTGACCTATAGCGGGAGGGCCCGGGAGACCCAGTACTTC	CASSLTYSGRARETQYF
NA	TRBV5-4	TRBJ2-2	NA	TGTGCCAGCAGGGTCCGGAGGGGGGGCGGCACCGGGGAGCTGTTTTTT	CASRVRRGGGTGELFF
NA	TRBV2	TRBJ1-5	NA	TGTGCCAGCAGTGGTACAGCCTCTCCCAATCAGCCCCAGCATTTT	CASSGTASPNQPQHF
NA	TRBV7-2	TRBJ1-6	NA	TGTGCCAGCAGCTTAGGTAGGGCAGGGTCCTATAATTCACCCCTCCACTTT	CASSLGRAGSYNSPLHF
TRBD2	TRBV18	TRBJ2-7	NA	TGTGCCAGCTCACCACTGGTTGCCGGACTAGCGGGCTACGAGCAGTACTTC	CASSPLVAGLAGYEQYF
NA	TRBV7-2	TRBJ1-6	NA	TGTGCCAGCAGCTTACTTCCGGGGGACTCACCCCTCCACTTT	CASSLLPGDSPLHF
NA	TRBV5-1	TRBJ1-1	NA	TGCGCCAGCAGCACGGCGTACAGGCTGAACACTGAAGCTTTCTTT	CASSTAYRLNTEAFF
TRBD1	TRBV19	TRBJ2-1	NA	TGTGCCAGTAGTGGAACCGGGACAGTAAACAATGAGCAGTTCTTC	CASSGTGTVNNEQFF
NA	TRBV6-4	TRBJ2-2	NA	TGTGCCAGCAGACCGACTGTGCGCTCCGGGGAGCTGTTTTTT	CASRPTVRSGELFF
NA	TRBV5-1	TRBJ1-2	NA	TGCGCCAGCAGCTTGGAAGGGGTTAACTATGGCTACACCTTC	CASSLEGVNYGYTF
NA	TRBV6-5	TRBJ2-7	NA	TGTGCCAGCAGCGCGACGGGCGAGCAGTACTTC	CASSATGEQYF
TRBD2	TRBV5-5	TRBJ2-3	NA	TGTGCCAGCAGCCGCCTCAGCGGGAGGGCCCCAGATACGCAGTATTTT	CASSRLSGRAPDTQYF
NA	TRBV6-5	TRBJ1-1	NA	TGTGCCAGCGGGAGGGGGACTGAAGCTTTCTTT	CASGRGTEAFF
TRBD1	TRBV7-2	TRBJ1-1	NA	TGTGCCAGCAGCTTTAGACAGGGCCCGAGGGATGAAGCTTTCTTT	CASSFRQGPRDEAFF
TRBD1	TRBV18	TRBJ2-3	few	TGTGCCAGCTCACCCAGGACAGGGGTGGATACGCAGTATTTT	CASSPRTGVDTQYF
TRBD1	TRBV7-9	TRBJ1-4	NA	TGTGCCAGCAGCCCCGGGATTTTAGGCTCCGGGACAGGGAATGAAAAACTGTTTTTT	CASSPGILGSGTGNEKLFF
NA	TRBV5-1	TRBJ1-3	NA	TGCGCCAGCAGCTTAGGAGCAGGGAATGGAAACACCATATATTTT	CASSLGAGNGNTIYF
TRBD2	TRBV18	TRBJ2-3	NA	TGTGCCAGCTCACAGAGCGGGAGTATATTAGATACGCAGTATTTT	CASSQSGSILDTQYF
NA	TRBV7-9	TRBJ1-3	NA	TGTGCCAGCAGCTTCAGAGGCGGGAACACCATATATTTT	CASSFRGGNTIYF
TRBD1	TRBV3-1/TRBV3-2	TRBJ1-1	NA	TGTGCCAGCAGCTTCGGACAGGGGGCTGAAGCTTTCTTT	CASSFGQGAEAFF
TRBD2	TRBV6-2/TRBV6-3	TRBJ2-1	NA	TGTGCCAGCAGTTACGAGGGGCGCCTAGCGGGTTTGTACAATGAGCAGTTCTTC	CASSYEGRLAGLYNEQFF
TRBD1	TRBV24-1	TRBJ1-6	NA	TGTGCCACCAGTGGGGACAGGGATTCACCCCTCCACTTT	CATSGDRDSPLHF
NA	TRBV27	TRBJ2-7	NA	TGTGCCAGCAGTTTATCGGCCAGCTACGAGCAGTACTTC	CASSLSASYEQYF
NA	TRBV5-1	TRBJ1-2	NA	TGCGCCAGCAGCCTAGGACAGCGCGATGACTATGGCTACACCTTC	CASSLGQRDDYGYTF
TRBD1	TRBV4-1	TRBJ1-1	NA	TGCGCCAGCAGCCAAGTGACAGGGGGCTTTGGAGCTTTCTTT	CASSQVTGGFGAFF
TRBD1	TRBV10-1	TRBJ1-2	NA	TGCGCCAGCAGTACCGACAGGGTCGGCTACACCTTC	CASSTDRVGYTF